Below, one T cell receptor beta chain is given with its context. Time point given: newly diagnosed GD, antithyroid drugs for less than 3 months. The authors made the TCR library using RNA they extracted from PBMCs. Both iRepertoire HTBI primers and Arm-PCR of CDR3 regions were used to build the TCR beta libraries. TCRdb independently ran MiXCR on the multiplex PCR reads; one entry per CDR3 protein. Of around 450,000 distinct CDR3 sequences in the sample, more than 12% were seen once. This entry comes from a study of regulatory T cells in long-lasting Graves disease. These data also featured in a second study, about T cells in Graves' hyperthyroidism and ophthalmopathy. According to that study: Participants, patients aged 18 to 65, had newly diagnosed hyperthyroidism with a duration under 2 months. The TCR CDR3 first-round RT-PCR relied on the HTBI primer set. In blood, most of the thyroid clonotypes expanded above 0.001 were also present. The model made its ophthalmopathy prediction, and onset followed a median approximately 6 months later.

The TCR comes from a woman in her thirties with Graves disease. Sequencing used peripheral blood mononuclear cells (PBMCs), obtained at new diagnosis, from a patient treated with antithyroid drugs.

DNA of the CDR3: TGCAGTGCTAGAGTCGGGAGGGTCAACGAGCAGTACTTC. Its protein is CSARVGRVNEQYF. The gene calls are TRBV20-1 and TRBJ2-7; 8 bases line up with TRBD2. Per germline, CDR1 DFQATT and CDR2 SNEGSKA (reference sequence). There are 13 residues in the CDR3. V dropped 1 base and J dropped 5; count of bases not matched to a gene: 4.